This entry features one T cell receptor beta chain sequence. Its antigen is unidentified. The DNA input per sorted-subset replicate PCR was approximately 210 ng, corresponding to some 30,000 T cell genomes. The data were produced by immunoSEQ multiplex PCR, yet TCRdb's version contains in-frame clones alone and is incomplete. The sample records about 580,000 clones, roughly 98% being singletons. The data are from a study of shared clonotypes between healthy human individuals. Study information: Three plates each covered CD4 naive and memory; CD8 naive two, CD8 memory one.

CDR1 and CDR2 (germline): SGDLS, YYNGEE. The V end was cut by 7 bases, the J end by 5 bases, with 9 bases between. The length of the CDR3 is 11 residues. CD45RO-negative, CCR7-selected cells formed the naive CD8 fraction, which excluded terminally differentiated effector memory CD45RA+ cells. Findings and caveats of the study: Estimated richness was generally greater in naive than memory subsets.

This sequence joins TRBV9 and TRBJ1-2; a possible D gene is TRBD1 (6 bases). The source is a man in his thirties or forties in good health. Sequenced material: naive CD8+ T cells sorted from blood. The CDR3 spells CASQGRYGYTF. CDR3 bases: TGTGCCAGCCAGGGGAGGTATGGCTACACCTTC.